The entry below gives a single T cell receptor beta chain sequence along with its context. From germline, CDR1 is SGDLS and CDR2 YYNGEE. Between the trimmed V and J ends, which lost 6 bases and 2 bases, there was a span of 10 bases. The CDR3 totals 13 residues. Using immunoSEQ multiplex PCR, the repertoire was profiled, and TCRdb retains in-frame clones only, with some absent. Altogether fewer than 700,000 clones are present, 70% to 90% being singletons, with the ten largest covering 7.8%. The data originate from a study of blood T cell repertoires in COVID-19. Whole-study context: PBMCs, B-cell-depleted T cells, or T cells provided the cDNA or gDNA that made up the material.

The TCR was taken from a woman in her forties or fifties with COVID-19, enrolled during active disease. The chain uses TRBV9 and TRBJ2-3; D gene uncertain. The sample was peripheral blood. The CDR3: CASTPRNTDTQYF. CDR3 bases: TGTGCCAGCACCCCGCGGAACACAGATACGCAGTATTTT.